This TCR beta chain was sequenced during a study of blood T cell repertoires in COVID-19. Study as a whole: Acute-phase and convalescent COVID-19 samples originated in the United States, Italy and Spain. PBMCs, B-cell-depleted T cells, or T cells provided the cDNA or gDNA that made up the material.

Produced via immunoSEQ multiplex PCR; TCRdb's table is partial and in-frame only. This sample yields around 70,000 clones, of which 89% are seen a single time; 8.9% belongs to the top ten. Germline V gene sequence: CDR1 SGDLS, CDR2 YYNGEE. The V end was cut by 0 bases, the J end by 8 bases, with 14 bases between. The CDR3 consists of 15 residues. This clonotype was sampled from an elderly man with acute or convalescent COVID-19. The V gene is TRBV9, the J gene TRBJ1-4, with a possible D match to TRBD1 (5 bases). The material sequenced was peripheral blood. CDR3 coding DNA: TGTGCCAGCAGCGTAGGGGCAGGGACTTACGAAAAACTGTTTTTT. Translation gives CASSVGAGTYEKLFF.